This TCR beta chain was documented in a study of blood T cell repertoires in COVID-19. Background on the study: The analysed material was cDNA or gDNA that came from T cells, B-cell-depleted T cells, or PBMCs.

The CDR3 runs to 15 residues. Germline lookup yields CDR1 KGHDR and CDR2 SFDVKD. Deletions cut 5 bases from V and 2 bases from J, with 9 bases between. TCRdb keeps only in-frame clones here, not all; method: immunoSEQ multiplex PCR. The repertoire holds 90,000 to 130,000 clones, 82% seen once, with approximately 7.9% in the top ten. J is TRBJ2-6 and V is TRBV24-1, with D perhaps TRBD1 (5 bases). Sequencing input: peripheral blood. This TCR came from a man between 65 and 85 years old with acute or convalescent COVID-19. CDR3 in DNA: TGTGCCACCAGTGTGACGACAGCTGGGGCCAACGTCCTGACTTTC. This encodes CATSVTTAGANVLTF.